This T cell receptor (beta chain) was identified in a study of CD8 T cells in ankylosing spondylitis. General observations from the study: Seemingly distinctive of ankylosing spondylitis blood was a TCR beta motif formed by eight highly homologous variants. According to the report, clones linked to the disease were significantly enriched in matched synovial fluid samples taken from ankylosing spondylitis patients.

This clonotype was counted only a few times. Its antigen remains unidentified. In germline, CDR1 is KGHDR, CDR2 SFDVKD. J lost 4 bases, V lost 3 bases, and 10 bases had no gene match. The CDR3 is 17 residues long. TCRdb ran MiXCR on the 5' RACE reads and lists one entry per CDR3 protein. This sample has roughly 450,000 distinct CDR3 sequences, with more than 25% found just once. Specimen: blood, either unsorted or a sorted T cell fraction (not recorded which). The chain has TRBV24-1 and TRBJ2-3; 9 bases match TRBD1. The TCR sequence derives from a male donor with ankylosing spondylitis. The CDR3 reads CATSDLSGTGSPDTQYF. Here the CDR3 DNA reads TGTGCCACCAGTGATCTTTCCGGGACAGGGTCGCCAGATACGCAGTATTTT.